Below are 14 T cell receptor beta chains sequenced from a single sample in a study of shared clonotypes between healthy human individuals. The repertoire was sequenced with immunoSEQ multiplex PCR; TCRdb's copy has only in-frame clones and lacks some. The sample lists millions of clones, less than 95% occurring once. Naive CD8 cells lacked CD45RO and underwent positive selection for CCR7, leaving out terminally differentiated effector memory CD45RA+ cells. The sample comprised naive CD8+ T cells sorted from blood. These receptor sequences come from a man between 18 and 29 years old in good health.

The V and J genes are TRBV29-1 and TRBJ2-6; possibly TRBD1 for D (6 bases). V dropped 6 bases and J dropped 0 bases, with 9 bases sitting between them. Germline V lookup: CDR1 SQVTM, CDR2 ANQGSEA. This CDR3 comprises 14 residues. The CDR3, as DNA: TGCAGCGTACAGGGAGACTCTGGGGCCAACGTCCTGACTTTC. This gives the protein CSVQGDSGANVLTF.

The V and J genes are TRBV25-1 and TRBJ1-4, with D tentatively TRBD1 (5 bases). Germline CDR1 is MGHDK and CDR2 is SYGVNS. V lost 2 bases and J lost 3, with 10 bases in between. This CDR3 has 15 residues. The DNA for the CDR3 is TGTGCCAGCAGTGAAGGCTGGACACCTAATGAAAAACTGTTTTTT. It translates to CASSEGWTPNEKLFF.

With respect to this clone: The sample has other DNA sequences that encode this CDR3 too. The chain links TRBV6-5 to TRBJ2-7; D is uncertain. The CDR3 sequence is 13 residues long. Trimming shortened V by 4 bases and J by 2 bases, and 9 bases separated the two germline ends. Germline CDR1 MNHEY, CDR2 SVGAGI. The CDR3 is CASSLTGAYEQYF. CDR3 coding DNA: TGTGCCAGCAGTTTAACTGGGGCCTACGAGCAGTACTTC.

This chain joins TRBV2 and TRBJ2-7, with a weak D call TRBD2 (7 bases). This CDR3 spans 16 amino acids. V was pared by 4 bases and J by 0 bases, with 16 bases between. Germline V lookup: CDR1 SNHLY, CDR2 FYNNEI. This chain's CDR3 is CASSVGAGELSYEQYF. The CDR3, as DNA: TGTGCCAGCAGTGTGGGGGCGGGGGAACTCTCCTACGAGCAGTACTTC.

In DNA form, the CDR3 reads TGTGCCATCAGTGAAGAGGGCTCTGGGGCCAACGTCCTGACTTTC. It specifies CAISEEGSGANVLTF. The chain combines TRBV10-3 with TRBJ2-6, with a weak D call TRBD2 (5 bases). CDR1 is ENHRY and CDR2 is SYGVKD in the germline V gene. Trimming took 3 bases from V and 0 from J, leaving 6 bases between them. The CDR3 totals 15 residues.

This chain uses TRBV4-1 with TRBJ2-2, with TRBD1 matching over 9 bases. J was trimmed by 5 bases and V by 4 bases; bases with no gene match: 8. Germline assignment: CDR1 MGHRA and CDR2 YSYEKL. This CDR3 comprises 16 residues. The CDR3 nucleotides read TGCGCCAGCAGCCCACGGACAGGGGCCGGAACCGGGGAGCTGTTTTTT. Its translation is CASSPRTGAGTGELFF.

V is TRBV7-9 and J is TRBJ2-7, with 12 nucleotides matching TRBD1. The CDR3 contains 15 residues. Germline CDR1 and CDR2: SEHNR and FQNEAQ (reference sequence). Unmatched junction bases numbered 6, after V lost 4 bases and J lost 5 bases. CDR3 nucleotides: TGTGCCAGCAGCTCAGCCGGGACAGGGGGCGACGAGCAGTACTTC. The encoded protein is CASSSAGTGGDEQYF.

The chain employs TRBV11-2 and TRBJ2-7, with 7 positions matching TRBD1. Germline-derived CDR1 and CDR2 are SGHAT and FQNNGV. The CDR3 totals 15 residues. The V and J ends lost 3 bases and 3 bases, in that order; junction bases with no gene match: 8. The CDR3 spells CASSLPGQPNYEQYF. The CDR3, as DNA: TGTGCCAGCAGCTTGCCGGGACAGCCTAACTACGAGCAGTACTTC.

This clone was recorded only once. The CDR3 reads CASSRITGSEQFF. CDR3 DNA sequence: TGTGCCAGCAGCCGTATAACAGGGAGCGAGCAGTTCTTC. This chain joins TRBV11-2 and TRBJ2-1, with D possibly TRBD1 on 6 matching bases. The CDR3 length is 13 residues. Germline loops: CDR1 SGHAT, CDR2 FQNNGV. The ends were cut back, 5 bases at V and 10 bases at J, with 15 bases in the middle. Full variable domain (outside the CDR3, taken from reference TRBV11-2 and TRBJ2-1): EAGVAQSPRYKIIEKRQSVAFWCNPISGHATLYWYQQILGQGPKLLIQFQNNGVVDDSQLPKDRFSAERLKGVDSTLKIQPAKLEDSAVYLCASSRITGSEQFFGPGTRLTVL.

The chain uses TRBV4-3 and TRBJ1-5; D may be TRBD1 (5 bases). Germline-derived CDR1 and CDR2 are LGHNA and YSLEER. The ends were cut back, 4 bases at V and 5 bases at J, with 15 bases in the middle. The CDR3 has 15 residues. The CDR3 loop reads CASSPTSTGYQPQHF. The CDR3 coding sequence is TGCGCCAGCAGCCCAACTTCTACAGGCTATCAGCCCCAGCATTTT.

The genes are TRBV7-6 and TRBJ2-1, with D hard to call. CDR3 length: 14 residues. CDR1 and CDR2 (germline): SGHVS, FNYEAQ. V was shortened by 3 bases and J by 10 bases, with 16 bases between the two germline ends. CDR3 sequence: CASSFGGILGEQFF. The CDR3 bases are TGTGCCAGCAGCTTTGGCGGAATTCTGGGAGAGCAGTTCTTC.

Points on this clone: Different DNA sequences within this sample yield the same CDR3. The CDR3: CASSLWGGDSTDTQYF. The CDR3 DNA reads TGTGCCAGCAGTTTATGGGGGGGGGATAGCACAGATACGCAGTATTTT. V gene TRBV27 combines with J gene TRBJ2-3; TRBD2 agrees at 7 bases. The germline CDR1 and CDR2 sequences are MNHEY and SMNVEV (reference sequence). The CDR3 consists of 16 residues. The V and J ends lost 1 base and 0 bases, in that order; junction bases with no gene match: 4.

V is TRBV27 and J is TRBJ2-7; 8 nucleotides agree with TRBD1. The germline gives CDR1 MNHEY, CDR2 SMNVEV (reference sequence). Losses at the gene ends were 5 bases for V and 3 bases for J; bases not matched to a gene: 9. The CDR3 spans 15 residues. CDR3 amino acids: CASSPGQGVGYEQYF. CDR3 nucleotide sequence: TGTGCCAGCAGTCCCGGACAGGGTGTGGGCTACGAGCAGTACTTC.

V gene TRBV5-1 combines with J gene TRBJ2-3; D gene unclear. Germline CDR1 is SGHRS and CDR2 is YFSETQ. The CDR3 is made up of 14 amino acids. V lost 1 base, J lost 2 bases, and 8 bases lay in between. The CDR3 DNA follows: TGCGCCAGCAGCTTGAACAGCAACACAGATACGCAGTATTTT. Translating it yields CASSLNSNTDTQYF.